These 9 T cell receptor beta chains were all obtained from the same sample, sequenced in a study of blood T cell repertoires in COVID-19. Profiling relied on immunoSEQ multiplex PCR, and the TCRdb table lists in-frame clones only, not all of them. The repertoire holds approximately 25,000 clones, with roughly 77% as singletons. Sequenced material: peripheral blood. The receptors were gathered from a woman between 65 and 79 years old with COVID-19, enrolled during active disease.

The gene calls are TRBV6-5 and TRBJ1-5; 7 bases agree with TRBD1. Germline assignment: CDR1 MNHEY and CDR2 SVGAGI. V gave up 2 bases and J gave up 3 bases; unmatched junction bases: 7. CDR3 length equals 16 residues. This CDR3 is CASSYTNRGSNQPQHF. In DNA form, the CDR3 reads TGTGCCAGCAGTTACACCAACAGGGGCTCCAATCAGCCCCAGCATTTT.

In its sample, this clone was seen once. The chain links TRBV5-1 to TRBJ2-1; 13 nucleotides agree with TRBD2. The CDR3 length is 15 residues. Per the germline V gene, CDR1 is SGHRS and CDR2 is YFSETQ. Trimming cost V 4 bases and J 5 bases; bases outside gene matches: 3. The CDR3 DNA is TGCGCCAGCAGCCCCGGACTAGCGGGAGACAATGAGCAGTTCTTC. It encodes CASSPGLAGDNEQFF. The full variable domain, with the rest looked up from reference TRBV5-1 and TRBJ2-1, is KAGVTQTPRYLIKTRGQQVTLSCSPISGHRSVSWYQQTPGQGLQFLFEYFSETQRNKGNFPGRFSGRQFSNSRSEMNVSTLELGDSALYLCASSPGLAGDNEQFFGPGTRLTVL.

The gene calls are TRBV7-2 and TRBJ2-3; 12 bases are a match to TRBD2. The trim removed 1 base at V and 4 bases at J, leaving 9 bases unmatched. Per germline, CDR1 SGHTA and CDR2 FQGNSA. The CDR3 totals 18 residues. As DNA, the CDR3 is TGTGCCAGCAGCTTAGTGGCTAGCGGGGGGGCAATTGCAGATACGCAGTATTTT. Translated, it gives CASSLVASGGAIADTQYF.

This clone is a singleton in its sample. V is TRBV5-5 and J is TRBJ2-5; 7 bases align to TRBD2. CDR1 and CDR2 (germline): SGHKS, YYEKEE (reference sequence). The CDR3 contains 15 residues. Unmatched junction bases numbered 8, after V lost 4 bases and J lost 2 bases. CDR3 region: CASSLVPSGQETQYF. The DNA of the CDR3 is TGTGCCAGCAGCCTGGTTCCTAGCGGACAAGAGACCCAGTACTTC.

The count of this clone is one. This chain links TRBV5-1 with TRBJ2-1, with TRBD2 matching over 11 bases. The CDR3 runs 15 residues. The J segment lost 7 bases and the V segment lost 2 bases, leaving 5 bases of the junction unmatched. CDR1 SGHRS and CDR2 YFSETQ come from the germline V gene. CDR3 residues: CASSFLAGGPNEQFF. The CDR3 DNA sequence: TGCGCCAGCAGCTTCTTAGCGGGAGGGCCAAATGAGCAGTTCTTC.

This sequence joins TRBV5-6 and TRBJ1-1, with TRBD1 matching 9 bases. V gave up 3 bases and J gave up 7 bases; unmatched junction bases: 13. CDR1 and CDR2 (germline): SGHDT, YYEEEE. The CDR3 has 16 residues. The CDR3 loop reads CASSSTPTGGAGEAFF. CDR3 DNA: TGTGCCAGCAGCTCCACGCCAACAGGGGGCGCCGGTGAAGCTTTCTTT.

The chain joins TRBV21-1 to TRBJ2-5; the DNA was not used to check the table's D call, TRBD1. TRBV21-1 is designated a pseudogene. The CDR3 runs to 16 residues. CDR3 DNA sequence: TGTGCCAGCAGCAGGTGCCGCCGGGACAGGAAAGAGACCCAGTACTTC. Encoded protein: CASSRCRRDRKETQYF.

V usage is TRBV2 and J usage is TRBJ1-5, with D hard to call. This CDR3 has 14 amino acids. The V end was cut by 6 bases, the J end by 7 bases, with 16 bases between. The germline CDR1 and CDR2 sequences are SNHLY and FYNNEI. The CDR3 region is CASSPGGSGQPQHF. In DNA form, the CDR3 reads TGTGCCAGCAGCCCGGGAGGGTCGGGACAGCCCCAGCATTTT. The full variable domain, completed using reference TRBV2 and TRBJ1-5, is EPEVTQTPSHQVTQMGQEVILRCVPISNHLYFYWYRQILGQKVEFLVSFYNNEISEKSEIFDDQFSVERPDGSNFTLKIRSTKLEDSAMYFCASSPGGSGQPQHFGDGTRLSIL.

The rearrangement links TRBV9 to TRBJ2-5; 10 nucleotides agree with TRBD1. The ends lost 0 bases at V and 7 bases at J; junction bases unmatched: 9. Germline CDR1 reads SGDLS; CDR2 reads YYNGEE. The CDR3 is made up of 16 amino acids. The CDR3 DNA follows: TGTGCCAGCAGCGTAGCTACCGGGACAGGGGATGTGACCCAGTACTTC. Its protein is CASSVATGTGDVTQYF.